This TCR beta chain was captured by sequencing in a study of T cells in Graves' hyperthyroidism and ophthalmopathy. Study results and caveats: A model of 13 V-J features distinguished ophthalmopathy from stable hyperthyroidism. Blood also held most thyroid clonotypes expanded beyond 0.001. Onset of ophthalmopathy came a median approximately 6.8 months after the model predicted it.

Details on this clonotype: Its antigen remains unknown.

From germline, CDR1 is MNHNS and CDR2 SASEGT. This CDR3 region has 15 residues. A patient was excluded if there was uncontrolled infection, other autoimmune disease, pregnancy or lactation. Amplified TCR beta CDR3 regions derived from RNA transcripts. A set of HTBI primers served as the primers for a first-round RT-PCR of the TCR CDR3. Each CDR3 protein gets one entry after TCRdb re-called the multiplex PCR reads with MiXCR. The sample contains roughly 560,000 distinct CDR3 sequences, over 12% of which appear only once. The sequence was collected from a woman in her 40s with Graves' ophthalmopathy. The sample taken for sequencing was blood. The chain couples TRBV6-1 to TRBJ2-2; 7 nucleotides agree with TRBD2. The CDR3 reads CAARKRDTNTGELFF. The CDR3 coding sequence is TGTGCAGCGAGGAAGCGGGATACGAACACCGGGGAGCTGTTTTTT.